Sequencing of this T cell receptor beta chain was carried out in a study of cytomegalovirus exposure and HLA in healthy donors. PCR involved 60 Vbeta and 13 Jbeta primers. Using immunoSEQ multiplex PCR, the repertoire was profiled, and TCRdb retains in-frame clones only, with some absent. The data show fewer than 250,000 clones, roughly 74% seen once. CDR1 SGHKS and CDR2 YYEKEE come from the germline V gene (reference sequence). The CDR3 is 17 amino acids. Trimming stripped 4 bases from V and 5 bases from J, with 24 bases between. The sample consisted of PBMCs. The V and J genes are TRBV5-5 and TRBJ2-5; possibly TRBD2 for D (5 bases). This TCR came from a woman aged 30 to 39 in good health and CMV-seropositive. The CDR3 nucleotides are TGTGCCAGCAGCCGGCCCTTGGTAGCGACCCGAGGGGAGACCCAGTACTTC. The encoded protein is CASSRPLVATRGETQYF.